The present TCR beta chain was sequenced within a study of a mutant IDH1 vaccine in newly diagnosed glioma. Study background: Receipt of radiotherapy, temozolomide, or both preceded the study, and most received both. General study points: Immune responses induced by vaccination arose in under 95% of the patients. Apparently, pseudoprogression bore no relation to changes among the top peripheral T cell clonotypes.

About this clone: Its cognate antigen is unknown.

The V gene end was trimmed by 4 bases and the J gene end by 3 bases; junction bases not matched to a gene: 7. Germline V gene sequence: CDR1 SGHKS, CDR2 YYEKEE (reference sequence). The length of the CDR3 is 14 residues. Clones were sequenced by immunoSEQ multiplex PCR, and TCRdb holds only the in-frame ones, with some missing. The sample shows about 51,000 clones, about three quarters of them seen only once. Time point defined: baseline, week 1 (first vaccination visit). Sample treatment: pre-vaccination baseline after standard-of-care therapy. The astrocytomas were IDH1-mutant, ATRX-negative, and WHO grade 3 or 4.

This specimen consisted of PBMCs, obtained from a glioma patient treated with radiotherapy, temozolomide or both. This clonotype originated in a woman aged 40 to 49 with glioma. V is TRBV5-5 and J is TRBJ2-7; 7 bases match TRBD2. DNA for the CDR3: TGTGCCAGCAGCGCCGCCGGGGGGTTCTACGAGCAGTACTTC. As protein: CASSAAGGFYEQYF.